The T cell receptor beta chain under discussion was sequenced for a study of identical twins (dated by TCRdb to about 2016). Context from the whole study: To test whether fetal clonotypes persist, the study used deep sequencing on TCR alpha and beta repertoires from monozygotic twins, unrelated adults of various ages, and cord blood. To rule out contamination, replicate twin experiments were performed at different times with different library preparation protocols. General conclusions and limits of the study: Zero-insertion analyses could be partly confounded by invariant T cells such as MAIT and iNKT, though diverse VJ usage argued against such confounding for most clonotypes. Because the same donors could not be followed over many years, the conclusions relied on cross-sectional statistical analysis. Out-of-frame TCR alpha sharing in monozygotic twins was systematically underestimated by recombination models, whereas sharing between unrelated individuals was in agreement with the recombination models. Out-of-frame TCR alpha sequences shared between twins showed an excess of low generation-probability sequences compared with coincidental sharing between unrelated individuals. Fewer insertions were carried by abundant cord blood beta clonotypes, a similar but weaker trend appeared in young adult naive repertoires, and no such trend appeared in memory repertoires. In beta out-of-frame sequences, excess twin sharing was weaker, because having fewer shared sequences lowered the signal-to-noise ratio.

This clonotype has more than one count but fewer than ten. No antigen is known for it. No base quality values were provided; no much bigger clone lies one nucleotide off. The germline V gene encodes CDR1 SNHLY and CDR2 FYNNEI. V is cut by 5 bases and J by 4 bases, and the space between the germline ends is 14 bases. The CDR3 runs 14 amino acids, cysteine and phenylalanine included. CDR3 DNA is the only sequence kept; it has 42 bases, read in frame from the first base. The library was generated by 5' RACE. For sequencing, an Illumina HiSeq 2000 was employed. Template switching introduced a universal primer binding site; the final cDNA contained a unique molecular identifier, enabling accurate counting of TCR cDNA molecules. Specific primers in the conserved constant-segment region were used to synthesize first-strand cDNA for the TCR alpha and beta chains. To control for contamination, each cDNA library was double barcoded with a SMART-Mk sample barcode plus Illumina barcodes. TruSeq adapter sequences, together with Illumina sample barcodes, were added in two successive PCR steps. TCR alpha and beta cDNA libraries were sequenced on the Illumina HiSeq platform with custom primers. Per the authors' processing: MiGEC was used to process raw reads and extract unique molecular identifiers, and MiXCR was used to find CDR3 positions. For each individual, recombination models were inferred using an EM algorithm with the repgenHMM and IGoR tools. The tcR package in R was used for shared clonotype analysis, with sharing normalized by the product of cloneset sizes. To study raw recombination free of thymic and clonal selection effects, out-of-frame nonproductive sequences were analyzed. The public reads were reprocessed in TCRdb via fastp at Q25 and MiXCR, keeping in-frame beta chains. Rows are combined by CDR3 protein, so each entry shows the most common genes and DNA. These V and J calls originate from TCRdb's pipeline instead of the authors' own analysis. The sample table contains 1.5 million to 2 million distinct CDR3 sequences; only one count was recorded for 32% of them. The ten top clones hold less than 0.35% of the sample.

All donors were healthy Caucasians. This chain is built from TRBV2 and TRBJ1-2, with TRBD1 perhaps the D gene, on 6 matching bases. This clonotype was sampled from a newborn girl in good health. What was sequenced was cord blood. The CDR3 region reads CASSSDRTFYGYTF. In nucleotides, the sequence is TGTGCCAGCAGTTCAGACAGGACCTTCTATGGCTACACCTTC. With the portions outside the CDR3 filled from the reference TRBV2 and TRBJ1-2 genes, the complete variable region becomes EPEVTQTPSHQVTQMGQEVILRCVPISNHLYFYWYRQILGQKVEFLVSFYNNEISEKSEIFDDQFSVERPDGSNFTLKIRSTKLEDSAMYFCASSSDRTFYGYTFGSGTRLTVV.